Sequencing of this TCR beta chain was carried out in a study of CD8 T cells in Susac syndrome. An input of roughly 0.5 to 1 ug of RNA was subjected to reverse transcription using random hexamers. Amplification of TCR beta CDR3 across 54 Vbeta and 13 Jbeta was performed with immunoSEQ multiplex PCR. TCRdb re-analysed the immunoSEQ multiplex PCR reads in MiXCR, keeping a single row per CDR3 protein. Among around 220,000 distinct CDR3 sequences listed, about 94% were seen once. Sequencing of TCR beta covered CD8+ and CD4+ T cells obtained from blood. The multiple sclerosis controls were treatment-naive patients affected by stable or active relapsing-remitting disease. CD8+ and CD4+ T cells were negatively isolated; TEMRA cells were FACS-enriched. The sequencing input was CD8+ T cells from PBMCs. The clonotype comes from a human donor with multiple sclerosis.

CDR3 residues: CSARDTREGQETQYF. In nucleotides, the CDR3 is TGCAGTGCTAGAGATACGCGGGAGGGCCAGGAGACCCAGTACTTC. The V call is TRBV20-1, the J call TRBJ2-5; 9 positions match TRBD2. V dropped 0 bases and J dropped 5; count of bases not matched to a gene: 7. Per the germline V gene, CDR1 is DFQATT and CDR2 is SNEGSKA (reference sequence). This CDR3 comprises 15 residues.